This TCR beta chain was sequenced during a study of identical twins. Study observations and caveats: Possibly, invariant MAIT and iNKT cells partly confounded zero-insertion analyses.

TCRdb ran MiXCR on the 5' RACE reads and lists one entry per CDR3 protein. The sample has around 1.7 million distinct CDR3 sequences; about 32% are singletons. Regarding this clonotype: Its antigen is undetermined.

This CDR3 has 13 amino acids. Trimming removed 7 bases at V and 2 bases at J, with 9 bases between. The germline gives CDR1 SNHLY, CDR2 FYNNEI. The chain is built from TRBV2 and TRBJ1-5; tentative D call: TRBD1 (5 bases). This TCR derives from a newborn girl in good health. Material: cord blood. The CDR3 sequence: CASKGDGNQPQHF. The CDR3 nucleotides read TGTGCCAGCAAAGGGGACGGCAATCAGCCCCAGCATTTT.